The clone carrying this TCR gamma chain was seen many times. Its antigen remains unknown. TCRdb's protein for this DNA is that of a much larger clone and differs from the translation at residue 12, likely a read error; the protein shown is the DNA translation. Bulk repertoires came from Vgamma9/Vdelta2+ or Vdelta2-negative gammadelta T cells flow-sorted from PBMC. The CDR3 is 16 residues long. From germline, CDR1 is GITISATS and CDR2 ISYDGTV (reference sequence). These data belong to a study of γδ T cells in repeated Plasmodium falciparum infection. Broader study findings: Over time and infection, Vgamma9/Vdelta2+ repertoires remained highly stable and polyclonal.

TCRdb ran CATT on the multiplex PCR reads. The table records over 25,000 gamma-chain clones, 3% of them present only once. The sequence was obtained from a pool of human donors (malaria-infected and uninfected, not separated). The sequencing input was gamma-delta T cells from blood. The rearrangement links TRGV9 to TRGJP. The CDR3 protein is CALWEVKELGKRIKVF. As DNA, the CDR3 is TGTGCCTTGTGGGAGGTAAAGGAGTTGGGCAAAAGAATCAAGGTATTT.